These 23 T cell receptor beta chains share one sample of origin, sequenced in a study of T cells in Graves' hyperthyroidism and ophthalmopathy. Amplification of TCR beta CDR3 regions used RNA as the template. RT-PCR in the first round (using the HTBI primer set) targeted the TCR CDR3. MiXCR, applied by TCRdb to the multiplex PCR reads, yields one record per CDR3 protein. The sample records around 700,000 distinct CDR3 sequences, approximately 36% being singletons. Sequencing was carried out using blood. The source is a woman in her 40s with Graves' hyperthyroidism.

This clonotype appeared many times. V usage is TRBV2 and J usage is TRBJ1-4; D remains unclear. Germline CDR1 SNHLY, CDR2 FYNNEI. V was trimmed by 10 bases and J by 6 bases, leaving 9 bases between them. The CDR3 length is 11 residues. The CDR3 loop reads CATTEDEKLFF. DNA of the CDR3: TGTGCCACCACGGAGGATGAAAAACTGTTTTTT.

V is TRBV24-1 and J is TRBJ1-2; D may be TRBD1 (5 bases). V lost 7 bases and J 8 bases, leaving 19 bases between the germline ends. CDR3 length: 14 residues. The germline CDR1 and CDR2 sequences are KGHDR and SFDVKD. The CDR3 DNA is TGTGCCACCAGCCTGGGGCAGGGTGATAAGGGCTACACCTTC. This gives the protein CATSLGQGDKGYTF.

CDR3 sequence reads: CASSRPGKIETQYF. The CDR3 DNA sequence: TGTGCCAGCTCCCGTCCTGGAAAAATCGAGACCCAGTACTTC. V is TRBV12-3 or TRBV12-4 and J is TRBJ2-5; D is undetermined. Trimming shortened V by 8 bases and J by 5 bases, and 18 bases separated the two germline ends. CDR3 length: 14 amino acids.

The chain uses TRBV7-8 and TRBJ2-6; either TRBD1 or TRBD2 may fit D (5 bases each). Trimming removed 1 base at V and 0 bases at J, with 16 bases between. CDR1 SGHVS and CDR2 FQNEAQ come from the germline V gene. CDR3 length: 19 amino acids. The CDR3 here is CASSLDYGGPLSGANVLTF. As DNA, the CDR3 is TGTGCCAGCAGCTTAGATTATGGGGGTCCCCTCTCTGGGGCCAACGTCCTGACTTTC.

The CDR3 DNA reads TGTGCCAGCAGTTTAGCTTTCGGGTCCGAGCAGTACTTC. Translated: CASSLAFGSEQYF. V gene TRBV12-3 or TRBV12-4 combines with J gene TRBJ2-7, with D uncertain. Trimming took 0 bases from V and 6 from J, leaving 9 bases between them. There are 13 residues in the CDR3.

V and J are TRBV29-1 and TRBJ1-2, with D possibly matching TRBD1 (5 bases). The V end was cut by 4 bases, the J end by 8 bases, with 14 bases between. Germline loops: CDR1 SQVTM, CDR2 ANQGSEA. The CDR3 is made up of 12 amino acids. The CDR3 reads CSVVAGTGGYTF. DNA of the CDR3: TGCAGCGTTGTGGCAGGGACGGGAGGCTACACCTTC.

This clonotype has more than one count but fewer than ten. V gene TRBV4-3 combines with J gene TRBJ1-2, with D perhaps matching TRBD1 (6 bases). Looked up from germline, CDR1 is LGHNA and CDR2 is YSLEER. The CDR3 totals 14 residues. The V end was cut by 3 bases, the J end by 7 bases, with 15 bases between. For the CDR3, the DNA is TGCGCCAGCAGCCAGAACAGAGGGGGGAGTGGCTACACCTTC. Translation: CASSQNRGGSGYTF.

The chain links TRBV19 to TRBJ1-1; no firm D call. V shed 0 bases and J shed 3 bases, with 5 bases lying between them. CDR1 is LNHDA, CDR2 SQIVND, per germline (reference sequence). The CDR3 has 13 amino acids. The CDR3 DNA follows: TGTGCCAGTAGTATAGATCACTACACTGAAGCTTTCTTT. Protein product: CASSIDHYTEAFF.

J is TRBJ1-3 and V is TRBV19; D ambiguous. CDR1 LNHDA and CDR2 SQIVND come from the germline V gene (reference sequence). The CDR3 spans 15 residues. With 10 bases removed from V and 1 base from J, the gap between germline ends came to 17 bases. CDR3 nucleotide sequence: TGTGCCACCACGGACCTCCTAGAATCTGGAAACACCATATATTTT. Encoded protein: CATTDLLESGNTIYF.

In this sample, this clonotype turned up once. This clone may be a read error of a much larger clone one base away. V usage is TRBV7-2 and J usage is TRBJ2-5, with 8 bases matching TRBD2. CDR3 length equals 16 residues. Losses at the gene ends were 8 bases for V and 4 bases for J; bases not matched to a gene: 15. The germline gives CDR1 SGHTA, CDR2 FQGNSA. This CDR3 reads CASGPGGAGVGETQYF. CDR3 DNA sequence: TGTGCCAGCGGCCCAGGTGGAGCGGGAGTGGGAGAGACCCAGTACTTC.

About this clonotype: It may be a read error: a sequence one base away is much more abundant. The chain joins TRBV5-6 to TRBJ2-2, with D perhaps matching TRBD2 (5 bases). CDR3 length: 14 residues. Germline CDR1 reads SGHDT; CDR2 reads YYEEEE. In nucleotides, the CDR3 is TGTGCCAGCAGGTTTGCGGCCAACACCGGGGAGCTGCTTTTT. The encoded protein is CASRFAANTGELLF.

This clonotype was found a few times. V usage is TRBV19 and J usage is TRBJ1-1; 8 positions agree with TRBD1. CDR3 size: 15 residues. The germline V gene encodes CDR1 LNHDA and CDR2 SQIVND (reference sequence). Losses at the gene ends were 8 bases for V and 4 bases for J; bases not matched to a gene: 12. CDR3 amino acids: CASVEIRGRGTEAFF. CDR3 DNA: TGTGCCAGTGTTGAAATCAGGGGGCGCGGCACTGAAGCTTTCTTT.

This clonotype showed up many times. This chain connects TRBV20-1 to TRBJ1-1; D is possibly TRBD1 (6 bases). Trimming shortened V by 6 bases and J by 2 bases, and 10 bases separated the two germline ends. The CDR3 runs to 12 residues. Per the germline V gene, CDR1 is DFQATT and CDR2 is SNEGSKA (reference sequence). The chain's CDR3 is CSANRVNTEAFF. CDR3 DNA sequence: TGCAGTGCAAACAGGGTTAACACTGAAGCTTTCTTT.

This clonotype was recorded many times. The chain couples TRBV6-6 to TRBJ1-5, with 10 bases lining up with TRBD1. CDR1 is MNHNY and CDR2 is SVGAGI in the germline V gene (reference sequence). CDR3 size: 15 residues. With V trimmed by 7 bases and J by 7 bases, 10 bases remained unmatched. CDR3 protein: CASTQGGQGLQPQHF. Written as DNA, the CDR3 is TGTGCCAGCACCCAGGGGGGACAGGGGCTACAGCCCCAGCATTTT.

The rearrangement links TRBV10-3 to TRBJ1-3; no reliable D call. Trimming took 6 bases from V and 6 from J, leaving 15 bases between them. The CDR3 covers 14 residues. Germline V gene sequence: CDR1 ENHRY, CDR2 SYGVKD. The CDR3 DNA follows: TGTGCCATCAGGTCGCCGCAGAGCGTAAACACCATATATTTT. Its protein is CAIRSPQSVNTIYF.

V gene TRBV20-1 combines with J gene TRBJ2-5; TRBD1 or TRBD2 may be the D gene (5 bases each). The CDR3 sequence is 13 residues long. Trimming pared 1 base from V and 11 bases from J, leaving 17 bases between. CDR1 DFQATT and CDR2 SNEGSKA come from the germline V gene (reference sequence). The CDR3 region is CSARGDGTDTQYF. The CDR3 DNA reads TGCAGTGCTAGAGGGGACGGCACAGATACGCAGTACTTC.

V and J are TRBV10-3 and TRBJ1-3; D not certain. From germline, CDR1 is ENHRY and CDR2 SYGVKD. This CDR3 spans 13 amino acids. Between the trimmed V and J ends, which lost 6 bases and 2 bases, there was a span of 8 bases. CDR3 coding DNA: TGTGCCATCAGAGCGGGTCCTGGAAACACCATATATTTT. Residues: CAIRAGPGNTIYF.

This clonotype was detected ten times or more. V gene TRBV20-1 combines with J gene TRBJ1-5, with D possibly TRBD1 on 6 matching bases. The V end was cut by 3 bases, the J end by 5 bases, with 20 bases between. Germline lookup yields CDR1 DFQATT and CDR2 SNEGSKA (reference sequence). The length of the CDR3 is 16 residues. DNA for the CDR3: TGCAGTGCTAGGGCGGGAGGAGGGGGTGCGGATCAGCCCCAGCATTTT. This gives the protein CSARAGGGGADQPQHF.

This sequence joins TRBV7-2 and TRBJ2-7, with D tentatively TRBD2 (6 bases). The V gene lost 6 bases and the J gene lost 2 bases, with 14 bases spanning the gap. The CDR3 is 14 amino acids. Germline V gene sequence: CDR1 SGHTA, CDR2 FQGNSA. This CDR3 reads CASSSRLGPYEQYF. The CDR3 DNA follows: TGTGCCAGCAGTTCCCGACTAGGCCCCTACGAGCAGTACTTC.

The rearrangement uses TRBV20-1 and TRBJ2-7, with 14 bases that match TRBD2. Germline assignment: CDR1 DFQATT and CDR2 SNEGSKA (reference sequence). CDR3 length: 18 amino acids. V was clipped by 5 bases and J by 4 bases; unmatched bases: 16. The CDR3 DNA reads TGCAGTGCTGCCGGAATTTGGAGACTAGCGGGAGGGGGTTACGAGCAGTACTTC. This sequence encodes CSAAGIWRLAGGGYEQYF.

In this sample, this clonotype turned up a few times. J is TRBJ2-7 and V is TRBV5-6; TRBD1 is a possible D gene (6 bases). This CDR3 has 15 residues. In germline, CDR1 is SGHDT, CDR2 YYEEEE. Deletions cut 2 bases from V and 0 bases from J, with 12 bases between. CDR3 in amino acids: CASSLTGISSYEQYF. The CDR3, as DNA: TGTGCCAGCAGCTTAACAGGGATTTCCTCCTACGAGCAGTACTTC.

In this sample, this clonotype turned up a few times. This chain joins TRBV6-1 and TRBJ1-1; 9 bases align to TRBD1. V trimming: 5 bases; J trimming: 4 bases; junction bases outside the gene matches: 20. The CDR3 runs to 19 residues. Germline V gives CDR1 MNHNS, CDR2 SASEGT. The CDR3 bases are TGTGCCAGCAGTAGGAGCTTAGACAGGGGGTCTTTGATTGGCACTGAAGCTTTCTTT. It translates to CASSRSLDRGSLIGTEAFF.

V usage is TRBV5-4 and J usage is TRBJ1-3, with D possibly matching TRBD1 (6 bases). V was clipped by 7 bases and J by 1 base, with 15 bases between them. The CDR3 spans 15 residues. Germline CDR1 reads SGHNT; CDR2 reads YYREEE (reference sequence). CDR3 residues: CASGSTGLSGNTIYF. DNA of the CDR3: TGTGCCAGCGGATCTACAGGGCTATCTGGAAACACCATATATTTT.